Reported below is one T cell receptor (beta chain). Assay: immunoSEQ multiplex PCR; the TCRdb copy retains only in-frame clones and omits some. The table lists roughly 8,900 clones, 65% to 80% of them singletons. These data originate in a study of tumor-infiltrating lymphocytes in localized non-small cell lung cancer. Whole-study context: Resected tumor was paired with non-adjacent uninvolved lung from the same patient.

The sequenced material came from uninvolved lung tissue not adjacent to the tumor. The receptor comes from a human donor with non-small cell lung cancer.

The CDR3: CATRRTGGAPGLYF. The CDR3 DNA reads as TGTGCCACCAGGAGGACAGGGGGCGCCCCAGGGCTGTACTTC. The chain has TRBV7-2 and TRBJ2-7; 11 bases align to TRBD1. Unmatched junction bases numbered 17, after V lost 10 bases and J lost 12 bases. Looked up from germline, CDR1 is SGHTA and CDR2 is FQGNSA. This CDR3 is 14 amino acids long.